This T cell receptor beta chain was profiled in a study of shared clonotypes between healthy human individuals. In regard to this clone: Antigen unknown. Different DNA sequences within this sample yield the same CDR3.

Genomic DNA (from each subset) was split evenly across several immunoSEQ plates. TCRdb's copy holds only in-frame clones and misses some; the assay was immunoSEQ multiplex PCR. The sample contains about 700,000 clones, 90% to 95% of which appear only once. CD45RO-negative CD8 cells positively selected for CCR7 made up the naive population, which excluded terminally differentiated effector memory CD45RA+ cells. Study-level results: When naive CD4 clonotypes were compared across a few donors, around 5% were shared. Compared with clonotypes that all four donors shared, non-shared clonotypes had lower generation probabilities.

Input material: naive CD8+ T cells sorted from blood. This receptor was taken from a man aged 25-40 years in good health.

CDR3 sequence reads: CASSPGLAAYEQYF. CDR3 DNA sequence: TGTGCCAGCAGTCCGGGACTAGCCGCCTACGAGCAGTACTTC. J is TRBJ2-7 and V is TRBV27, with TRBD2 identical over 9 bases. This CDR3 has 14 residues. Germline lookup yields CDR1 MNHEY and CDR2 SMNVEV (reference sequence). The V and J ends lost 5 bases and 2 bases, in that order; junction bases with no gene match: 4.